Each of the 30 T cell receptor beta chains below was sequenced from the same sample in a study of T cell changes during pregnancy in multiple sclerosis. Libraries were prepared by immunoSEQ multiplex PCR; TCRdb keeps only in-frame clonotypes and omits some of them. The repertoire holds about 83,000 clones, with more than 90% as singletons. Sequences were derived from peripheral blood, sampled in the second trimester of pregnancy. The receptors here all came from a female donor with multiple sclerosis, enrolled in a pregnancy study.

Written as DNA, the CDR3 is TGCGCCAGCAGCGACGGGACTAGCGGACACAATGAGCAGTTCTTC. Its translation is CASSDGTSGHNEQFF. The genes are TRBV5-1 and TRBJ2-1, with 11 bases matching TRBD2. The V and J ends lost 4 bases and 5 bases, in that order; junction bases with no gene match: 5. The CDR3 runs 15 residues. Germline lookup yields CDR1 SGHRS and CDR2 YFSETQ.

The chain recombines TRBV27 with TRBJ1-1, with D perhaps TRBD1 (5 bases). CDR1 is MNHEY and CDR2 is SMNVEV in the germline V gene (reference sequence). V gave up 5 bases and J gave up 4 bases, with 11 bases separating them. This CDR3 contains 13 residues. CDR3: CASSTGTSTEAFF. Here the CDR3 DNA reads TGTGCCAGCAGTACCGGGACTTCCACTGAAGCTTTCTTT.

This chain links TRBV11-1 with TRBJ2-7; 8 nucleotides match TRBD2. CDR3 size: 17 residues. J lost 0 bases, V lost 4 bases, and 11 bases had no gene match. Germline CDR1 reads SGHAT; CDR2 reads FQDESV (reference sequence). CDR3 coding DNA: TGTGCCAGCAGCTCACGGGGTAGCGGGGTGCTCTCCTACGAGCAGTACTTC. Translation gives CASSSRGSGVLSYEQYF.

With respect to this clone: The sample holds other DNA sequences that translate to the same CDR3. This chain links TRBV4-1 with TRBJ2-7; the D gene is possibly TRBD2 (6 bases). The CDR3 is 15 residues long. Germline-derived CDR1 and CDR2 are MGHRA and YSYEKL. V was clipped by 1 base and J by 0 bases, with 10 bases between them. CDR3: CASSQGEASSYEQYF. The DNA of the CDR3 is TGCGCCAGCAGCCAAGGGGAGGCTTCCTCCTACGAGCAGTACTTC.

A few counts support this clone. The chain uses TRBV6-1 and TRBJ1-2; 8 positions match TRBD1. This CDR3 region has 15 residues. Trimming took 6 bases from V and 6 from J; bases not matched to a gene: 12. Germline loops: CDR1 MNHNS, CDR2 SASEGT. The CDR3 nucleotides read TGTGCCAGCAGGGCTCGGACAGGGAACCGGAATGGCTACACCTTC. It translates to CASRARTGNRNGYTF.

V gene TRBV7-9 combines with J gene TRBJ2-7; D is possibly TRBD2 (6 bases). Trimming left V 4 bases short and J 1 base short, with 26 bases between. CDR1 and CDR2 from the germline V gene are SEHNR and FQNEAQ (reference sequence). The CDR3 has 19 residues. CDR3 protein: CASSSSRITHGTASYEQYF. The CDR3 region has the DNA TGTGCCAGCAGCTCATCCAGAATAACCCACGGGACTGCGTCCTACGAGCAGTACTTC.

CDR3 amino acids: CASSQPGQVPYNEQFF. CDR3 in DNA: TGCGCCAGCAGCCAACCGGGACAGGTTCCCTACAATGAGCAGTTCTTC. The chain has TRBV4-1 and TRBJ2-1; 8 bases are shared with TRBD1. The CDR3 runs 16 residues. Germline CDR1 and CDR2: MGHRA and YSYEKL. The junction had 5 bases not matched to a gene; V was cut back by 2 bases and J by 2 bases.

This chain uses TRBV4-3 with TRBJ2-5; D is unclear. CDR1 is LGHNA and CDR2 is YSLEER in the germline V gene. The CDR3 consists of 14 residues. Trimming removed 2 bases from V and 2 bases from J, with 9 bases in between. The CDR3 nucleotides read TGCGCCAGCAGCCAATTCTGGAGACAAGAGACCCAGTACTTC. Translation gives CASSQFWRQETQYF.

This sequence joins TRBV28 and TRBJ2-7, with D possibly TRBD2 on 6 matching bases. Trimming left V 4 bases short and J 5 bases short, with 12 bases between. CDR1 and CDR2 (germline): MDHEN, SYDVKM. The CDR3 extends over 13 amino acids. CDR3 nucleotide sequence: TGTGCCAGCAGTTCTGCGGGGATTAACGAGCAGTACTTC. Its translation is CASSSAGINEQYF. Complete variable domain (other parts from reference TRBV28 and TRBJ2-7): DVKVTQSSRYLVKRTGEKVFLECVQDMDHENMFWYRQDPGLGLRLIYFSYDVKMKEKGDIPEGYSVSREKKERFSLILESASTNQTSMYLCASSSAGINEQYFGPGTRLTVT.

This clone was observed a single time. The chain combines TRBV5-1 with TRBJ2-1; TRBD2 agrees at 9 bases. Trimming at V came to 5 bases and at J to 0 bases, leaving 9 bases not matched to a gene. Germline V gene lookup returns CDR1 SGHRS and CDR2 YFSETQ. The CDR3 is 17 residues long. CDR3 DNA: TGCGCCAGCAGGCTGATACTTAGCGGGGGCTCCTACAATGAGCAGTTCTTC. This sequence encodes CASRLILSGGSYNEQFF.

This sequence joins TRBV13 and TRBJ2-7; D is perhaps TRBD2 (6 bases). The CDR3 totals 13 residues. The germline CDR1 and CDR2 sequences are PRHDT and FYEKMQ (reference sequence). The germline V and J ends were trimmed by 3 bases and 7 bases, with 13 bases remaining between them. The CDR3 nucleotides read TGTGCCAGCAGCTTGGAGGGAGTGGAAGAGCAGTACTTC. Its translation is CASSLEGVEEQYF. The variable domain in full, with the rest retrieved from reference TRBV13 and TRBJ2-7, is AAGVIQSPRHLIKEKRETATLKCYPIPRHDTVYWYQQGPGQDPQFLISFYEKMQSDKGSIPDRFSAQQFSDYHSELNMSSLELGDSALYFCASSLEGVEEQYFGPGTRLTVT.

This clone was observed at least ten times. The rearrangement uses TRBV29-1 and TRBJ1-1; D gene ambiguous. V dropped 7 bases and J dropped 4 bases, with 19 bases sitting between them. The CDR3 contains 14 residues. Germline V gives CDR1 SQVTM, CDR2 ANQGSEA. The CDR3 reads CSGLLGSVSTEAFF. The CDR3 DNA is TGCAGCGGGCTCCTGGGCAGTGTCAGCACTGAAGCTTTCTTT.

Here the CDR3 reads CASSLVGTGGREQYF. CDR3 DNA sequence: TGTGCCAGCAGCTTGGTGGGGACAGGGGGCCGCGAGCAGTACTTC. The chain combines TRBV5-6 with TRBJ2-7, with 12 bases that match TRBD1. From germline, CDR1 is SGHDT and CDR2 YYEEEE. The junction had 4 bases not matched to a gene; V was cut back by 0 bases and J by 6 bases. This CDR3 is 15 amino acids long.

This clone appeared once. The genes are TRBV6-1 and TRBJ2-1; TRBD1 matches at 8 bases. CDR3 length equals 15 residues. After removal of 3 bases from V and 8 bases from J, the junction contained 9 bases not matched to a gene. The germline gives CDR1 MNHNS, CDR2 SASEGT. The CDR3: CASSDRTGNFDEQFF. Here the CDR3 DNA reads TGTGCCAGCAGTGACCGGACAGGGAACTTCGATGAGCAGTTCTTC.

The chain links TRBV7-9 to TRBJ2-1, with TRBD2 matching over 9 bases. The CDR3 sequence is 13 residues long. Looked up from germline, CDR1 is SEHNR and CDR2 is FQNEAQ (reference sequence). Losses at the gene ends were 8 bases for V and 7 bases for J; bases not matched to a gene: 6. CDR3 nucleotides: TGTGCCAGCTTAGCGGGAGCGCGGAATGAGCAGTTCTTC. It specifies CASLAGARNEQFF.

This clone was recorded a few times. This rearrangement joins TRBV6-5 to TRBJ2-1; 7 bases align to TRBD1. The CDR3 totals 15 residues. V was pared by 6 bases and J by 5 bases, with 10 bases of the junction left unmatched. Germline assignment: CDR1 MNHEY and CDR2 SVGAGI. The CDR3 DNA is TGTGCCAGCAGCCGCTCCCGACAGGGTAACAATGAGCAGTTCTTC. Its translation is CASSRSRQGNNEQFF.

This clone was seen only a few times. This chain connects TRBV7-2 to TRBJ2-1, with 7 bases matching TRBD1. The J segment lost 0 bases and the V segment lost 6 bases, leaving 14 bases of the junction unmatched. This CDR3 has 18 residues. Germline V gene sequence: CDR1 SGHTA, CDR2 FQGNSA. The CDR3 coding sequence is TGTGCCAGCAGGGCTACTCGACAGGGCTGGAGCTCCTACAATGAGCAGTTCTTC. Amino acid sequence: CASRATRQGWSSYNEQFF.

The chain employs TRBV11-1 and TRBJ1-3; no firm D call. The length of the CDR3 is 12 residues. Germline CDR1 is SGHAT and CDR2 is FQDESV (reference sequence). V was pared by 4 bases and J by 4 bases, with 5 bases between. CDR3 bases: TGTGCCAGCAGCTCACAGGGAAACACCATATATTTT. Its protein product is CASSSQGNTIYF. The variable domain in full, completed from reference TRBV11-1 and TRBJ1-3, reads EAEVAQSPRYKITEKSQAVAFWCDPISGHATLYWYRQILGQGPELLVQFQDESVVDDSQLPKDRFSAERLKGVDSTLKIQPAELGDSAMYLCASSSQGNTIYFGEGSWLTVV.

This chain links TRBV18 with TRBJ2-5; 8 bases fit TRBD2. The germline gives CDR1 KGHSH, CDR2 LQKENI. The CDR3 is made up of 14 amino acids. V trimming: 4 bases; J trimming: 3 bases; junction bases outside the gene matches: 4. The CDR3 DNA reads TGTGCCAGCTCACTTATTAGCGGGGAAGAGACCCAGTACTTC. It encodes CASSLISGEETQYF.

The gene calls are TRBV18 and TRBJ2-5; 12 bases map to TRBD1. Germline V gene sequence: CDR1 KGHSH, CDR2 LQKENI. Unmatched junction bases numbered 13, after V lost 3 bases and J lost 5 bases. This CDR3 has 18 residues. CDR3 sequence (DNA): TGTGCCAGCTCACCGCTACCACTCGGGACAGGGGGCTTTGAGACCCAGTACTTC. This sequence encodes CASSPLPLGTGGFETQYF.

The CDR3 sequence: CASRQTGEINEQYF. CDR3 nucleotides: TGCGCCAGCCGACAGACAGGGGAAATAAACGAGCAGTACTTC. V is TRBV5-1 and J is TRBJ2-7; TRBD1 matches at 8 bases. CDR3 length equals 14 residues. V shed 7 bases, J shed 5 bases, and the junction held 11 bases outside the gene matches. In germline, CDR1 is SGHRS, CDR2 YFSETQ.

The chain joins TRBV13 to TRBJ2-3; no clear D gene. The CDR3 is 16 amino acids. From germline, CDR1 is PRHDT and CDR2 FYEKMQ (reference sequence). V dropped 2 bases and J dropped 0 bases, with 12 bases sitting between them. The CDR3 DNA is TGTGCCAGCAGCTTAATGGCCACCCGCAGCACAGATACGCAGTATTTT. Its translation: CASSLMATRSTDTQYF. Full variable domain (rest looked up from reference TRBV13 and TRBJ2-3): AAGVIQSPRHLIKEKRETATLKCYPIPRHDTVYWYQQGPGQDPQFLISFYEKMQSDKGSIPDRFSAQQFSDYHSELNMSSLELGDSALYFCASSLMATRSTDTQYFGPGTRLTVL.

V usage is TRBV5-1 and J usage is TRBJ2-1, with D possibly matching TRBD2 (6 bases). CDR3 size: 15 residues. Germline values: CDR1 SGHRS, CDR2 YFSETQ. The V end was cut by 4 bases, the J end by 0 bases, with 11 bases between. CDR3 sequence reads: CASSRESSSYNEQFF. The CDR3 DNA follows: TGCGCCAGCAGCCGGGAGTCGAGCTCCTACAATGAGCAGTTCTTC.

The chain joins TRBV2 to TRBJ2-1; TRBD1 aligns across 12 bases. There are 19 residues in the CDR3. Trimming cost V 10 bases and J 1 base; bases outside gene matches: 17. The germline gives CDR1 SNHLY, CDR2 FYNNEI. The chain's CDR3 is CATSGTGGGEWGSYNEQFF. CDR3 DNA: TGTGCCACCTCCGGGACAGGGGGCGGAGAGTGGGGATCCTACAATGAGCAGTTCTTC.

This clone was detected once. CDR3 in amino acids: CASSISGTATDTQYF. CDR3 in DNA: TGTGCCAGTAGTATTAGCGGGACTGCCACAGATACGCAGTATTTT. This chain links TRBV19 with TRBJ2-3; 8 bases map to TRBD2. The V and J ends lost 3 bases and 2 bases, in that order; junction bases with no gene match: 4. The CDR3 sequence is 15 residues long. Germline assignment: CDR1 LNHDA and CDR2 SQIVND (reference sequence). Full variable domain (rest looked up from reference TRBV19 and TRBJ2-3): DGGITQSPKYLFRKEGQNVTLSCEQNLNHDAMYWYRQDPGQGLRLIYYSQIVNDFQKGDIAEGYSVSREKKESFPLTVTSAQKNPTAFYLCASSISGTATDTQYFGPGTRLTVL.

This chain links TRBV5-1 with TRBJ2-3, with D maybe TRBD2 (6 bases). V was cut by 3 bases and J by 3 bases, with 17 bases left in between. Germline loops: CDR1 SGHRS, CDR2 YFSETQ. The CDR3 has 16 residues. CDR3 DNA: TGCGCCAGCAGCTCCCTAGGGGCGGGAAAGACAGATACGCAGTATTTT. This encodes CASSSLGAGKTDTQYF.

The V gene is TRBV11-3, the J gene TRBJ2-3, with 9 bases aligning to TRBD2. This CDR3 has 19 amino acids. The junction had 18 bases not matched to a gene; V was cut back by 3 bases and J by 5 bases. CDR1 is SGHNT and CDR2 is YENEEA in the germline V gene. CDR3 region: CASSFGRLAGNVREDTQYF. For the CDR3, the DNA is TGTGCCAGCAGCTTCGGGCGGCTAGCGGGAAATGTTAGGGAAGATACGCAGTATTTT.

The J gene is TRBJ2-7, the V gene TRBV9; TRBD1 might be the D (6 bases). Germline CDR1 SGDLS, CDR2 YYNGEE. This CDR3 region has 16 residues. Trimming took off 0 bases at V and 2 bases at J, with 15 bases between the two ends. CDR3 nucleotides: TGTGCCAGCAGCGTAGCCCGACAGGCCCCTACCTACGAGCAGTACTTC. Its translation is CASSVARQAPTYEQYF.

Concerning this clone: In the same sample, other DNA sequences code for this CDR3. V gene TRBV5-1 combines with J gene TRBJ2-7, with 9 bases identical to TRBD1. V gave up 4 bases and J gave up 6 bases; unmatched junction bases: 5. The CDR3 contains 13 residues. Germline CDR1 SGHRS, CDR2 YFSETQ. The CDR3 sequence is CASSLGQGGEQYF. DNA of the CDR3: TGCGCCAGCAGCCTGGGACAGGGAGGCGAGCAGTACTTC. The whole variable domain, filled in from reference TRBV5-1 and TRBJ2-7, reads KAGVTQTPRYLIKTRGQQVTLSCSPISGHRSVSWYQQTPGQGLQFLFEYFSETQRNKGNFPGRFSGRQFSNSRSEMNVSTLELGDSALYLCASSLGQGGEQYFGPGTRLTVT.

The chain carries TRBV2 and TRBJ2-3; the match to TRBD2 covers 9 bases. Germline CDR1 SNHLY, CDR2 FYNNEI. J gave up 1 base and V 3 bases, and 8 bases lay outside the gene matches. CDR3 length equals 17 residues. CDR3 loop: CASSDLLTSGGTDTQYF. Here the CDR3 DNA reads TGTGCCAGCAGTGATCTTTTGACTAGCGGAGGCACAGATACGCAGTATTTT.